This T cell receptor (beta chain) was captured by sequencing in a study of CD8 T cells in Susac syndrome. RNA in amounts of roughly 0.45 to 1 ug was reverse transcribed with random hexamers. In TCRdb, the immunoSEQ multiplex PCR reads were re-called with MiXCR into one record per CDR3 protein. The sample lists more than 150,000 distinct CDR3 sequences; approximately 96% were seen once. Looked up from germline, CDR1 is MRHNA and CDR2 is SNTAGT. V dropped 3 bases and J dropped 0 bases, with 8 bases sitting between them. This CDR3 has 15 amino acids. J is TRBJ2-2 and V is TRBV6-4; D remains unclear. The sequenced material came from CD4+ T cells from PBMCs. This sequence was found in a human donor with Susac syndrome. In DNA, the CDR3 is TGTGCCAGCAGTGAAGGGCGTGCGAACACCGGGGAGCTGTTTTTT. It is translated as CASSEGRANTGELFF.